The T cell receptor (beta chain) described here comes from a study of cytomegalovirus exposure and HLA in healthy donors. PCR was performed using 60 Vbeta and 13 Jbeta primers. The repertoire was sequenced with immunoSEQ multiplex PCR; TCRdb's copy has only in-frame clones and lacks some. The sample lists hundreds of thousands of clones, around 83% occurring once. The CDR3 loop spans 15 amino acids. V was pared by 3 bases and J by 2 bases, with 11 bases between. Germline V lookup: CDR1 SGDLS, CDR2 YYNGEE. This clone was detected once. The chain employs TRBV9 and TRBJ1-4; D gene uncertain. This TCR was recovered from a girl aged 10-17 years in good health and CMV-seronegative. The sample taken for sequencing was PBMCs. CDR3: CASSEGVATNEKLFF. CDR3 sequence (DNA): TGTGCCAGCAGCGAGGGAGTGGCGACTAATGAAAAACTGTTTTTT.